This entry lists 27 T cell receptor beta chains sequenced from one sample in a study of T cell changes during pregnancy in multiple sclerosis. Clones were read by immunoSEQ multiplex PCR, and TCRdb kept only the in-frame ones, dropping some. The repertoire includes 67,000 or so clones, 85% to 95% of them detected once, and approximately 3% sits in the top ten. The source was CD8+ T cells from peripheral blood mononuclear cells, collected in the third trimester of pregnancy. Receptors originate from a female donor in good health, enrolled as a control in a pregnancy study.

The rearrangement joins TRBV11-2 to TRBJ2-7; 7 bases map to TRBD1. The V segment lost 1 base and the J segment 4 bases; nucleotides outside the gene matches: 7. Germline CDR1 is SGHAT and CDR2 is FQNNGV. The CDR3 covers 15 residues. CDR3 loop: CASSLARGMGYEQYF. The CDR3 region has the DNA TGTGCCAGCAGCTTAGCCAGGGGGATGGGGTACGAGCAGTACTTC.

The chain combines TRBV6-4 with TRBJ2-3; tentatively, D is TRBD1 (6 bases). The CDR3 runs 13 residues. The germline gives CDR1 MRHNA, CDR2 SNTAGT. V shed 3 bases and J shed 6 bases, with 10 bases lying between them. In DNA form, the CDR3 reads TGTGCCAGCAGTGAAACAGGGCCCGATACGCAGTATTTT. Protein: CASSETGPDTQYF.

V usage is TRBV9 and J usage is TRBJ1-3; the match to TRBD1 covers 8 bases. The CDR3 has 15 residues. With V trimmed by 4 bases and J by 4 bases, 7 bases remained unmatched. Germline V CDR1 and CDR2: SGDLS, YYNGEE. Here the CDR3 reads CASSPGQGLGNTIYF. CDR3 DNA: TGTGCCAGCAGCCCCGGACAGGGCCTAGGAAACACCATATATTTT. Combining the CDR3 with reference TRBV9 and TRBJ1-3 gives the whole variable domain DSGVTQTPKHLITATGQRVTLRCSPRSGDLSVYWYQQSLDQGLQFLIQYYNGEERAKGNILERFSAQQFPDLHSELNLSSLELGDSALYFCASSPGQGLGNTIYFGEGSWLTVV.

The chain couples TRBV9 to TRBJ2-1; a possible D gene is TRBD2 (7 bases). Trimming took off 0 bases at V and 8 bases at J, with 21 bases between the two ends. The V gene's germline CDR1 is SGDLS and CDR2 YYNGEE. CDR3 length: 17 amino acids. The CDR3 nucleotides are TGTGCCAGCAGCGTAGAAGGTCGGGGGGCGGATGGCGATGAGCAGTTCTTC. It encodes CASSVEGRGADGDEQFF.

This clone was observed a few times. The chain has TRBV9 and TRBJ1-1, with TRBD1 as a possible D gene (6 bases). The germline V and J ends were trimmed by 4 bases and 3 bases, with 10 bases remaining between them. The length of the CDR3 is 13 residues. In germline, CDR1 is SGDLS, CDR2 YYNGEE. Here the CDR3 reads CASSSPGDTEAFF. For the CDR3, the DNA is TGTGCCAGCAGCTCCCCAGGGGACACTGAAGCTTTCTTT.

The chain joins TRBV4-2 to TRBJ2-7; a weak D match, TRBD1 (6 bases). This CDR3 has 16 amino acids. The V end lost 1 base, the J end lost 3 bases, and 16 bases lay between the germline ends. Looked up from germline, CDR1 is LGHNA and CDR2 is YNFKEQ. The chain's CDR3 is CASSQGQGLNHYEQYF. In DNA form, the CDR3 reads TGTGCCAGCAGCCAAGGTCAGGGGCTAAACCACTACGAGCAGTACTTC.

The rearrangement joins TRBV7-9 to TRBJ2-2, with TRBD2 identical over 11 bases. The CDR3 has 16 amino acids. Trimming at V came to 4 bases and at J to 5 bases, leaving 6 bases not matched to a gene. In germline, CDR1 is SEHNR, CDR2 FQNEAQ (reference sequence). The CDR3 DNA reads TGTGCCAGCAGCTCGACGACTAGCGGGGCTACCGGGGAGCTGTTTTTT. This sequence encodes CASSSTTSGATGELFF.

The chain joins TRBV6-1 to TRBJ2-1, with 11 bases that match TRBD2. V was clipped by 3 bases and J by 1 base; unmatched bases: 2. Germline V gene lookup returns CDR1 MNHNS and CDR2 SASEGT. CDR3 size: 16 residues. The CDR3 bases are TGTGCCAGCAGTGATAGCGGGGGGGCTTCCTACAATGAGCAGTTCTTC. This codes for CASSDSGGASYNEQFF.

This chain links TRBV5-6 with TRBJ2-5, with TRBD1 matching over 10 bases. Germline V CDR1 and CDR2: SGHDT, YYEEEE. The CDR3 sequence is 15 residues long. Unmatched junction bases numbered 8, after V lost 4 bases and J lost 5 bases. This CDR3 reads CASSRLTGGGETQYF. CDR3 in DNA: TGTGCCAGCAGCCGACTGACAGGGGGCGGGGAGACCCAGTACTTC.

The rearrangement links TRBV6-5 to TRBJ2-1, with D possibly being TRBD2 (5 bases). The CDR3 is 13 amino acids. Looked up from germline, CDR1 is MNHEY and CDR2 is SVGAGI. With 8 bases removed from V and 1 base from J, the gap between germline ends came to 9 bases. The chain's CDR3 is CASGRVSYNEQFF. The DNA of the CDR3 is TGTGCCAGCGGGCGGGTATCCTACAATGAGCAGTTCTTC.

In the case of this clone: Germline and junction disagree at one end, which may indicate a read error. V gene TRBV27 combines with J gene TRBJ2-7, with a possible D match to TRBD1 (6 bases). From germline, CDR1 is MNHEY and CDR2 SMNVEV (reference sequence). The CDR3 covers 12 residues. DNA of the CDR3: TGTGCCAGCGGTTTACAGGGCTACGAGCAGTACTTC. This codes for CASGLQGYEQYF.

This clone appeared once. This rearrangement joins TRBV7-9 to TRBJ2-2, with 9 bases fitting TRBD1. The CDR3 length is 16 residues. Trimming cost V 6 bases and J 3 bases; bases outside gene matches: 8. Germline V gives CDR1 SEHNR, CDR2 FQNEAQ (reference sequence). The CDR3 sequence: CASRLTGGRDTGELFF. In DNA, the CDR3 is TGTGCCAGCAGATTAACAGGGGGCAGGGACACCGGGGAGCTGTTTTTT.

The rearrangement uses TRBV7-6 and TRBJ1-5; 10 bases line up with TRBD1. The CDR3 contains 15 residues. V lost 4 bases to trimming and J lost 7 bases; unmatched junction nucleotides: 7. Per the germline V gene, CDR1 is SGHVS and CDR2 is FNYEAQ. CDR3 coding DNA: TGTGCCAGCAGCTCCGGGACAGGGGTGCAGCAGCCCCAGCATTTT. Encoded protein: CASSSGTGVQQPQHF.

The chain joins TRBV7-2 to TRBJ2-7, with TRBD1 as a possible D gene (5 bases). CDR3 length equals 13 residues. The ends were cut back, 4 bases at V and 0 bases at J, with 7 bases in the middle. Germline CDR1 SGHTA, CDR2 FQGNSA. CDR3 in amino acids: CASSYRSSYEQYF. CDR3 in DNA: TGTGCCAGCAGCTACAGGAGCTCCTACGAGCAGTACTTC.

This sequence joins TRBV30 and TRBJ2-7, with D perhaps matching TRBD1 (6 bases). Germline V CDR1 and CDR2: GTSNPN, SVGIG (reference sequence). Trimming took 0 bases from V and 8 from J, leaving 11 bases between them. This CDR3 is built from 12 residues. The CDR3 region has the DNA TGTGCCTGGAGTGTAGGGGGTGCGCAGCAGTACTTC. Translation: CAWSVGGAQQYF.

This chain links TRBV4-3 with TRBJ1-2; tentatively, D is TRBD1 (6 bases). V lost 0 bases and J 4 bases, leaving 9 bases between the germline ends. CDR3 length: 14 residues. The germline gives CDR1 LGHNA, CDR2 YSLEER. The CDR3 sequence: CASSQDPGVYGYTF. DNA for the CDR3: TGCGCCAGCAGCCAAGATCCAGGGGTCTATGGCTACACCTTC.

This clone was seen only a few times. V gene TRBV4-3 combines with J gene TRBJ1-1, with D perhaps matching TRBD1 (5 bases). V lost 0 bases to trimming and J lost 3 bases, with 11 bases between them. Germline values: CDR1 LGHNA, CDR2 YSLEER. This CDR3 contains 15 residues. DNA of the CDR3: TGCGCCAGCAGCCAAGATCCCCAGGGATACACTGAAGCTTTCTTT. Protein sequence: CASSQDPQGYTEAFF.

This clone was seen once. This chain joins TRBV27 and TRBJ2-1; 13 bases agree with TRBD2. The germline CDR1 and CDR2 sequences are MNHEY and SMNVEV (reference sequence). Losses at the gene ends were 6 bases for V and 0 bases for J; bases not matched to a gene: 11. The CDR3 spans 19 residues. Here the CDR3 DNA reads TGTGCCAGCAGACCAGAAGGACTAGCGGGGGCCAGCTCCTACAATGAGCAGTTCTTC. Translated, it gives CASRPEGLAGASSYNEQFF.

This chain uses TRBV5-4 with TRBJ2-2; 12 positions match TRBD1. Losses at the gene ends were 1 base for V and 5 bases for J; bases not matched to a gene: 3. Germline assignment: CDR1 SGHNT and CDR2 YYREEE (reference sequence). The CDR3 has 16 residues. The CDR3 DNA sequence: TGTGCCAGCAGCTTGCCGGGACAGGGGGCAACCGGGGAGCTGTTTTTT. Translated: CASSLPGQGATGELFF.

The chain combines TRBV6-5 with TRBJ2-7; no definite D call. The V and J ends lost 0 bases and 0 bases respectively, with 6 bases between them. CDR1 and CDR2 from the germline V gene are MNHEY and SVGAGI. The CDR3 is 14 amino acids. The CDR3 nucleotides are TGTGCCAGCAGTTACTCGCCAGGCTCCTACGAGCAGTACTTC. Its protein product is CASSYSPGSYEQYF.

The V call is TRBV7-6, the J call TRBJ2-1; 9 nucleotides align to TRBD2. Germline CDR1 reads SGHVS; CDR2 reads FNYEAQ. Germline trimming cut 5 bases from V and 2 bases from J; bases unmatched to any gene: 10. The CDR3 runs to 17 residues. The CDR3 sequence is CASSPQAGGLTYNEQFF. For the CDR3, the DNA is TGTGCCAGCAGCCCCCAAGCGGGGGGCCTAACCTACAATGAGCAGTTCTTC.

The V and J genes are TRBV10-3 and TRBJ1-1; TRBD1 is a possible D gene (6 bases). V was pared by 4 bases and J by 4 bases, with 16 bases between. There are 15 residues in the CDR3. Germline CDR1 ENHRY, CDR2 SYGVKD. CDR3 amino acids: CAISGAGVSGTEAFF. The DNA for the CDR3 is TGTGCCATCAGTGGGGCAGGGGTGAGTGGCACTGAAGCTTTCTTT.

The V call is TRBV5-4, the J call TRBJ1-4; 8 nucleotides align to TRBD1. The CDR3 length is 13 residues. The J segment lost 8 bases and the V segment lost 6 bases, leaving 6 bases of the junction unmatched. Germline-derived CDR1 and CDR2 are SGHNT and YYREEE (reference sequence). This CDR3 is CASTSHRGEKLFF. The DNA for the CDR3 is TGTGCCAGCACCTCCCACAGGGGGGAAAAACTGTTTTTT.

This chain connects TRBV7-3 to TRBJ2-6; 7 positions agree with TRBD1. The germline V gene has CDR1 SGHTA and CDR2 FQGTGA. Trimming removed 2 bases from V and 8 bases from J; junction bases left unmatched: 6. The CDR3 consists of 15 residues. The CDR3 region has the DNA TGTGCCAGCAGCTTAGATGGGACAGCTTCCAACGTCCTGACTTTC. This encodes CASSLDGTASNVLTF.

This CDR3 reads CASSPGQNYEQYF. Written as DNA, the CDR3 is TGTGCCAGCAGCCCAGGACAGAACTACGAGCAGTACTTC. V gene TRBV7-2 combines with J gene TRBJ2-7; D possibly corresponds to TRBD1 (6 bases). Trimming shortened V by 5 bases and J by 3 bases, and 11 bases separated the two germline ends. The CDR3 sequence is 13 residues long. CDR1 SGHTA and CDR2 FQGNSA come from the germline V gene.

The chain is built from TRBV27 and TRBJ1-2, with no clear D. The germline V gene encodes CDR1 MNHEY and CDR2 SMNVEV (reference sequence). Trimming removed 8 bases at V and 2 bases at J, with 9 bases between. The CDR3 is 12 residues long. CDR3 protein: CASSPSNYGYTF. The CDR3 region has the DNA TGTGCCAGCTCCCCATCAAACTATGGCTACACCTTC.

CDR3 nucleotides: TGTGCCAGCAGCTTAGCTCCAGGGTCGGTGATCACTGAAGCTTTCTTT. Amino acid sequence: CASSLAPGSVITEAFF. The chain carries TRBV7-9 and TRBJ1-1, with D perhaps TRBD1 (5 bases). The V and J ends lost 0 bases and 4 bases respectively, with 15 bases between them. The CDR3 covers 16 residues. The V gene's germline CDR1 is SEHNR and CDR2 FQNEAQ (reference sequence).